A single TCR beta chain is shown here with its context. The sample originates from a study of blood T cell repertoires in COVID-19. In the study overall: The origin of the acute and convalescent COVID-19 samples was the United States, Italy and Spain. From T cells, B-cell-depleted T cells, or PBMCs came the material, which was cDNA or gDNA.

As handled by the study authors: How many nucleated cells were present was estimated from reference gene primer amplification. Data came from immunoSEQ multiplex PCR; TCRdb stores just in-frame clones and leaves some out. The DNA was the basis for D and trimming; V, J and clone size are from that table. The table has over 110,000 clones, roughly 87% seen once; the top ten hold 1.5% to 2%. The V gene's germline CDR1 is LGHDT and CDR2 YNNKEL (reference sequence). V was clipped by 1 base and J by 4 bases, with 13 bases between them. The CDR3 covers 15 residues. The V call is TRBV3-1 (or the pseudogene TRBV3-2), the J call TRBJ2-5, with D unresolved. Sequencing was performed on peripheral blood. This TCR was sampled from a man in his 70s with acute or convalescent COVID-19. The CDR3 nucleotides are TGTGCCAGCAGCCAAGTCACCCCCCCAGGAGAGACCCAGTACTTC. Amino acid sequence: CASSQVTPPGETQYF.